This TCR beta chain derives from a study of T-cell reconstitution after alpha-beta-depleted transplantation in children. Preparation of the TCRbeta library used unique molecular identifiers. TCRdb re-derived calls from the PCR reads in MiXCR, one entry per CDR3 protein. The table lists 900,000 or so distinct CDR3 sequences, roughly 15% of them singletons. This CDR3 region has 14 residues. Trimming cost V 1 base and J 6 bases; bases outside gene matches: 7. Germline V gene lookup returns CDR1 SGHTS and CDR2 YDEGEE. Concerning this clonotype: The antigen remains undetermined.

Study-wide results and limits: Among T cells one year after transplant, newly produced cells accounted for most counts and diversity. Reported findings indicate that, about two months after transplant, alpha-beta T cells came from several hundred expanded clones, which were derived from non-depleted graft cells.

The sequence was obtained from a male patient between 10 and 17 years old who had a stem cell transplant for acute lymphoblastic leukemia, so the T cells may come from the graft donor. The input for sequencing was PBMCs, mostly from graft donor cells, taken 360 days after TCRalphabeta/CD19-depleted stem cell transplant. The chain is built from TRBV5-8 and TRBJ2-7, with 7 bases lining up with TRBD1. The CDR3 DNA reads as TGTGCCAGCAGCTTGCTTTACAGGGGCCTCGAGCAGTACTTC. It encodes CASSLLYRGLEQYF. The variable domain in full, with the rest retrieved from reference TRBV5-8 and TRBJ2-7, is EAGVTQSPTHLIKTRGQQATLRCSPISGHTSVYWYQQALGLGLQFLLWYDEGEERNRGNFPPRFSGRQFPNYSSELNVNALELEDSALYLCASSLLYRGLEQYFGPGTRLTVT.